This T cell receptor beta chain stems from a study of blood T cells in healthy people across ages. Findings and limits, study-wide: TCR beta diversity correlated strongly with naive T cell percentage.

For the second PCR, which ran for about 6 to 11 cycles, a sample-barcoded 5' primer and a J-beta primer mix were used. MiXCR, applied by TCRdb to the 5' RACE reads, yields one record per CDR3 protein. The table has some 890,000 distinct CDR3 sequences, 29% seen once. This clonotype was observed a few times. Its antigen is not known. V was pared by 1 base and J by 0 bases, with 10 bases between. Germline CDR1 is SEHNR and CDR2 is FQNEAQ (reference sequence). This CDR3 spans 16 amino acids. In addition, the sample was reused for a study of T cells of mothers and their children. Turning to that study: All extracted RNA went into cDNA synthesis, around 1.6 ug per 15 ul. Sequencing returned over 10 million TCR beta CDR3 reads per mother and about 3 million per child.

The TCR originated in a woman aged 40 to 55 in good health. The chain couples TRBV7-9 to TRBJ1-5; D is ambiguous. Sequencing was done on a sample of blood. The CDR3, as DNA: TGTGCCAGCAGCTTAGGTGGTGGGCTTAGCAATCAGCCCCAGCATTTT. Its translation is CASSLGGGLSNQPQHF.